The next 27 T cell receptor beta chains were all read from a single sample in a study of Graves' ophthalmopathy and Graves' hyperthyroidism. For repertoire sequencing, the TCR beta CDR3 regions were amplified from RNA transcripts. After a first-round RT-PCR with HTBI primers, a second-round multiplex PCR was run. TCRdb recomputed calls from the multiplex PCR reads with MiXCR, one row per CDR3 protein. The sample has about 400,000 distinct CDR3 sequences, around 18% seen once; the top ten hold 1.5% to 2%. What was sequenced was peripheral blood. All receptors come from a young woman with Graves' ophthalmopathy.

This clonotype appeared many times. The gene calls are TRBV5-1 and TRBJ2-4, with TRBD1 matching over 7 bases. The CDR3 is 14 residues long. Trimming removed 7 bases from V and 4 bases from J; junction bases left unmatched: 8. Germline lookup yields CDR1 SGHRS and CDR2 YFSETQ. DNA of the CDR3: TGCGCCAGCTCGGTCGGGGACAGAAAAAACATTCAGTACTTC. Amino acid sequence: CASSVGDRKNIQYF.

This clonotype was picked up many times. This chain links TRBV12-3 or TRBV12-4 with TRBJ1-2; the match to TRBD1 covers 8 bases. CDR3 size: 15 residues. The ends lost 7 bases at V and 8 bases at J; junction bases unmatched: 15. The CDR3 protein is CASTRSGGASGGYTF. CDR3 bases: TGTGCCAGCACCCGGTCAGGGGGCGCGTCGGGAGGCTACACCTTC.

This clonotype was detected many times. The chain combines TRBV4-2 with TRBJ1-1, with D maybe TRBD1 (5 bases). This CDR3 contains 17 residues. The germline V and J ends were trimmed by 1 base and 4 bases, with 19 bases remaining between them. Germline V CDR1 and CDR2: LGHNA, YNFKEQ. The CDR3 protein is CASSQGAPGGGVTEAFF. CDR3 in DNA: TGTGCCAGCAGCCAAGGGGCCCCCGGGGGAGGAGTCACTGAAGCTTTCTTT.

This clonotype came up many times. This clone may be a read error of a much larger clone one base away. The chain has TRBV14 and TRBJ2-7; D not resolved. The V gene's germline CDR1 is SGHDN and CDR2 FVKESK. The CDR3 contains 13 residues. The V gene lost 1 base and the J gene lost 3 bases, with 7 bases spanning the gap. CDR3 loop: CASSQGVLYEQYF. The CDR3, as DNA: TGTGCCAGCAGCCAAGGGGTCCTCTACGAGCAGTACTTC.

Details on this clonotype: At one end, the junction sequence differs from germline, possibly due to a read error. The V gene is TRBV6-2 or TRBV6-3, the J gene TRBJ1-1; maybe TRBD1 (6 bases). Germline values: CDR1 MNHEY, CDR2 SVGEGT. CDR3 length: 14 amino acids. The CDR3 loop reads CVSRRTVGGTGAFF. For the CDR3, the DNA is TGTGTCAGCAGAAGAACCGTTGGGGGCACTGGAGCTTTCTTT.

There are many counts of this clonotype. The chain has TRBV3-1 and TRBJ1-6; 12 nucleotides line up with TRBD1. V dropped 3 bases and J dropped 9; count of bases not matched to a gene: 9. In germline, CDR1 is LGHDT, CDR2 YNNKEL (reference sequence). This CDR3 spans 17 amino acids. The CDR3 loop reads CASSHAGTGGLGSPLHF. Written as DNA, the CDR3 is TGTGCCAGCAGCCACGCCGGGACAGGGGGCTTAGGTTCACCCCTCCACTTT.

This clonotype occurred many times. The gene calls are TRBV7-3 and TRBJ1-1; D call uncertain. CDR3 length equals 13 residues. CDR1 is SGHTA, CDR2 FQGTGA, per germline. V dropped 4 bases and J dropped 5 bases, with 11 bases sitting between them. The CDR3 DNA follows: TGTGCCAGCAGCTACACGGAGAGAACTGAAGCTTTCTTT. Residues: CASSYTERTEAFF. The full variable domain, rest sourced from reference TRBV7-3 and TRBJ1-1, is GAGVSQTPSNKVTEKGKYVELRCDPISGHTALYWYRQSLGQGPEFLIYFQGTGAADDSGLPNDRFFAVRPEGSVSTLKIQRTERGDSAVYLCASSYTERTEAFFGQGTRLTVV.

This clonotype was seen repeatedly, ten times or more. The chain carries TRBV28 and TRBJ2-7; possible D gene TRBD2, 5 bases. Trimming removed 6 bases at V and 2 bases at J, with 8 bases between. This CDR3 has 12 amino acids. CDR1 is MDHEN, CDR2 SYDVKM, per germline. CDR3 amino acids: CASRSGTYEQYF. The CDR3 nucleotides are TGTGCCAGCAGGTCCGGGACCTACGAGCAGTACTTC.

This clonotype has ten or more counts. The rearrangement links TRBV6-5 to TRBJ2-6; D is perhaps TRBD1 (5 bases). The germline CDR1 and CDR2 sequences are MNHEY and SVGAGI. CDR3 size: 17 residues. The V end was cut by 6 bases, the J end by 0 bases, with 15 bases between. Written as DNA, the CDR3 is TGTGCCAGCAGCCCCGGACAACCACCCTCTGGGGCCAACGTCCTGACTTTC. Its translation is CASSPGQPPSGANVLTF.

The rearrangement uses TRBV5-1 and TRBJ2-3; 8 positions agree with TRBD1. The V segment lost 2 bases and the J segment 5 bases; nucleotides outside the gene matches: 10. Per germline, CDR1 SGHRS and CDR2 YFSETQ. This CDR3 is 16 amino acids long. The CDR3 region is CASSFHPDRGGDTQYF. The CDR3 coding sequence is TGCGCCAGCAGCTTCCACCCCGACAGGGGCGGAGATACGCAGTATTTT.

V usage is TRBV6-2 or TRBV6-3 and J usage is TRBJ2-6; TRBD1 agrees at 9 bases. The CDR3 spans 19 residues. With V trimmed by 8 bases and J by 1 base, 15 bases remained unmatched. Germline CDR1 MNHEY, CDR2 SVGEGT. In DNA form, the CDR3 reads TGTGCCAGCTCACCACTTCCTTCGGGACAGGGTTCTGGGGCCAACGTCCTGACTTTC. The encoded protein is CASSPLPSGQGSGANVLTF.

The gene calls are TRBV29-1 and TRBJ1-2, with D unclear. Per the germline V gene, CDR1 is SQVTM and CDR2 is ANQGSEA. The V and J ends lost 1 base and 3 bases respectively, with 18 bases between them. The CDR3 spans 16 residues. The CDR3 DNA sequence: TGCAGCGTTGAAGTAAGAAGGGATCGGTTGGACTATGGCTACACCTTC. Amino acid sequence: CSVEVRRDRLDYGYTF.

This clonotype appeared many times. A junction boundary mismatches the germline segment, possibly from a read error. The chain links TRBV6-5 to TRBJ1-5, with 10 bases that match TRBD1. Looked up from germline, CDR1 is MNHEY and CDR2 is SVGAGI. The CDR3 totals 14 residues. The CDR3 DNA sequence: TGTGCCGCACAGGTGACAGGGGGCAACCAGCCCCAGCATTTT. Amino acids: CAAQVTGGNQPQHF.

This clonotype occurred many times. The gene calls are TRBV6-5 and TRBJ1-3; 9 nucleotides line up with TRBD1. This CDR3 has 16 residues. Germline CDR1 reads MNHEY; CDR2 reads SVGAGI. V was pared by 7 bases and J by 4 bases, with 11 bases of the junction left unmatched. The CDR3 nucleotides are TGTGCCAGCATTTTCCAATCCGGGACAGGGGGAAACACCATATATTTT. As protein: CASIFQSGTGGNTIYF.

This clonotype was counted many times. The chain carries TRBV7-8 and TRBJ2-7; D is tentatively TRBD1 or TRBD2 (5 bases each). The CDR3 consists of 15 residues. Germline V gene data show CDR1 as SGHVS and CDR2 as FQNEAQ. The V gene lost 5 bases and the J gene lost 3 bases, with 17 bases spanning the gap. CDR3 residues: CASSQRPWGSYEQYF. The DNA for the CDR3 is TGTGCCAGCAGCCAACGACCCTGGGGGAGCTACGAGCAGTACTTC.

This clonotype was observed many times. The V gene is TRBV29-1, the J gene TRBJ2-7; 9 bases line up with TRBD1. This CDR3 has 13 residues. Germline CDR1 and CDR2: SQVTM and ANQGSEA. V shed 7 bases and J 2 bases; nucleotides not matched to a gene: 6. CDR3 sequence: CSAVHRGPYEQYF. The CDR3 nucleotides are TGCAGCGCCGTTCACAGGGGGCCCTACGAGCAGTACTTC.

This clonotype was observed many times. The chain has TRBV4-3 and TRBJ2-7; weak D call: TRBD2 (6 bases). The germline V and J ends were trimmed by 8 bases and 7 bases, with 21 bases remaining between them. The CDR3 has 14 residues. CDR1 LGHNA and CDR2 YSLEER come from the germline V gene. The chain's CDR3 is CASSGHLAGGEQYF. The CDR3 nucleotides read TGCGCCAGCTCCGGACACCTTGCTGGGGGGGAGCAGTACTTC.

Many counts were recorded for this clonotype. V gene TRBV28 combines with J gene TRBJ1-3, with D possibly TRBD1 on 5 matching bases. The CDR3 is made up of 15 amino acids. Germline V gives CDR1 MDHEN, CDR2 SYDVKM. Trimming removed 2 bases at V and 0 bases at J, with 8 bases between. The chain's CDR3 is CASSLRGLSGNTIYF. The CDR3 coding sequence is TGTGCCAGCAGTTTAAGGGGTCTCTCTGGAAACACCATATATTTT.

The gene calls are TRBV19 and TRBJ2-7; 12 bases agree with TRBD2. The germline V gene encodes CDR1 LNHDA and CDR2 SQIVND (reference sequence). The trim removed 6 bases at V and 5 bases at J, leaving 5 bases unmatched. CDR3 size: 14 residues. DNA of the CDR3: TGTGCCAGTAGATGGACTAGCGGGACCCACGAGCAGTACTTC. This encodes CASRWTSGTHEQYF.

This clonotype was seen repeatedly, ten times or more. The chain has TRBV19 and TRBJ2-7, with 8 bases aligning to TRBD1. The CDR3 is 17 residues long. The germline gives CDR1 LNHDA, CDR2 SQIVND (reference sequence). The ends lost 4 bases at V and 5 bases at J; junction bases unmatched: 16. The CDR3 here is CASSTAPGQGGFNEQYF. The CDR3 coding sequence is TGTGCCAGTAGTACAGCCCCCGGACAGGGCGGGTTTAACGAGCAGTACTTC.

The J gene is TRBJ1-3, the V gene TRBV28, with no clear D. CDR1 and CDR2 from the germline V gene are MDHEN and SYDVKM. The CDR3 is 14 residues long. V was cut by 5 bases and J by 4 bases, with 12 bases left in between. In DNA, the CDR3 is TGTGCCAGCAGTCCCCCGAATCGAGGAAACACCATATATTTT. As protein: CASSPPNRGNTIYF.

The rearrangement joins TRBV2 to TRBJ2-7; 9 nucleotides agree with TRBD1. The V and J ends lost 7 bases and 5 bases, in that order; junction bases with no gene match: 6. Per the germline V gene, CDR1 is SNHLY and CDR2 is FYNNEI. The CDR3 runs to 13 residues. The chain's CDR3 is CASIWGQGNEQYF. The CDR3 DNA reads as TGTGCCAGCATTTGGGGACAGGGTAACGAGCAGTACTTC.

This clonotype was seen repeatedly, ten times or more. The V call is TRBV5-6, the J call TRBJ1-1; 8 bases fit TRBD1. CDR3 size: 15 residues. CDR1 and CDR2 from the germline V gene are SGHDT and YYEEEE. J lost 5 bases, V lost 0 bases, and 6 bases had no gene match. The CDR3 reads CASSLVQGARTEAFF. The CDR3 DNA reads TGTGCCAGCAGCTTGGTTCAGGGGGCGAGGACTGAAGCTTTCTTT.

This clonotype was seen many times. The CDR3 nucleotides are TGCAGTGCTACCAGAAGACATAAAAACACTGAAGCTTTCTTT. It codes for CSATRRHKNTEAFF. The V and J genes are TRBV20-1 and TRBJ1-1; D gene ambiguous. The CDR3 spans 14 residues. V shed 4 bases and J shed 2 bases, with 14 bases lying between them. CDR1 and CDR2 (germline): DFQATT, SNEGSKA (reference sequence).

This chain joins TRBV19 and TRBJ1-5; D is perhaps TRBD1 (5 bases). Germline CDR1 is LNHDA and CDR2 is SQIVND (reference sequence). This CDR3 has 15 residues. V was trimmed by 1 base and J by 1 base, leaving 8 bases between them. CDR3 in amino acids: CASSIAGLSNQPQHF. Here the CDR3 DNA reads TGTGCCAGTAGTATAGCAGGGCTCAGCAATCAGCCCCAGCATTTT.

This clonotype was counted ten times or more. The CDR3 loop is CASSSSDRASPYEQYF. DNA for the CDR3: TGTGCCAGCAGTTCATCCGACAGGGCTAGCCCCTACGAGCAGTACTTC. The V gene is TRBV28, the J gene TRBJ2-7; TRBD1 agrees at 7 bases. V dropped 4 bases and J dropped 2; count of bases not matched to a gene: 11. CDR1 is MDHEN, CDR2 SYDVKM, per germline. There are 16 residues in the CDR3. The variable domain in full, with the rest retrieved from reference TRBV28 and TRBJ2-7, is DVKVTQSSRYLVKRTGEKVFLECVQDMDHENMFWYRQDPGLGLRLIYFSYDVKMKEKGDIPEGYSVSREKKERFSLILESASTNQTSMYLCASSSSDRASPYEQYFGPGTRLTVT.

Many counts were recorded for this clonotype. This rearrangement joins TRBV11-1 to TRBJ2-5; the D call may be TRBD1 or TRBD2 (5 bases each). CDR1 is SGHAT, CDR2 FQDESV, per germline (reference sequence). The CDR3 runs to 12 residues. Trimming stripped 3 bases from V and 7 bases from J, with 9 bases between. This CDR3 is CASSLRGRTQYF. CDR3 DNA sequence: TGTGCCAGCAGCTTGAGGGGAAGGACCCAGTACTTC.